The TCR beta chain described here comes from a study of Ad26.COV2.S vaccination and SARS-CoV-2 variants. General study points: Ad26.COV2.S recipients had broader spike-specific TCRs (P = 0.0014).

Assay used: immunoSEQ multiplex PCR; TCRdb lists only in-frame clones, some missing. Of 300,000 to 400,000 clones in the sample, about nine tenths were seen once. Germline assignment: CDR1 SGHDT and CDR2 YYEEEE. Trimming shortened V by 1 base and J by 5 bases, and 12 bases separated the two germline ends. The CDR3 covers 14 residues. In regard to this clone: The antigen is unknown.

As to treatment: some 19 received Ad26.COV2.S at low or high dose, single or two shots; several received placebo; per-sample allocation not given. Samples came from day 63 after the first vaccine or placebo injection. This sequence was found in a person between 18 and 60 years old who received the Ad26.COV2.S COVID-19 vaccine or a placebo. Sequencing was performed on peripheral blood, taken in a trial of Ad26.COV2.S vaccine versus placebo. The chain recombines TRBV5-6 with TRBJ2-5, with D uncertain. In DNA, the CDR3 is TGTGCCAGCAGCTTGAGGTCAGCCGGGGAGACCCAGTACTTC. Its translation is CASSLRSAGETQYF.